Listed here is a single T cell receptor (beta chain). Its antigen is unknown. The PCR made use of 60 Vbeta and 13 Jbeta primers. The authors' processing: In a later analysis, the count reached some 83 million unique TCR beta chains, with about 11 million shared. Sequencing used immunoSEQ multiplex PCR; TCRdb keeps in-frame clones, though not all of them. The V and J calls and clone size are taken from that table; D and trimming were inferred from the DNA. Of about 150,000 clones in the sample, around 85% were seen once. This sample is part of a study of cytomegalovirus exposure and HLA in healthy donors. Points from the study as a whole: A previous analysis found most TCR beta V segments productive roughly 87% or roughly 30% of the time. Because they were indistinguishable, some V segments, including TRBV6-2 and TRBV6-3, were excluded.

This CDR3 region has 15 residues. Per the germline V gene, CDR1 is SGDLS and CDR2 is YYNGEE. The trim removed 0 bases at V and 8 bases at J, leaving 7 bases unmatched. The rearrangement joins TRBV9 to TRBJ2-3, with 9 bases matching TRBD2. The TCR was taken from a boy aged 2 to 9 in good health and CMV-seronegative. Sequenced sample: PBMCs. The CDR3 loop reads CASSVGSGLAFTQYF. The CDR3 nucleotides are TGTGCCAGCAGCGTAGGTTCGGGACTAGCTTTTACGCAGTATTTT.